This T cell receptor (beta chain) was identified in a study of blood T cell repertoires in COVID-19. CDR1 SQVTM and CDR2 ANQGSEA come from the germline V gene. The CDR3 runs 14 residues. The V segment lost 6 bases and the J segment 1 base; nucleotides outside the gene matches: 4. In the study's own analysis: Amplification with reference gene primers provided the estimates of nucleated cell counts. Assay used: immunoSEQ multiplex PCR; TCRdb lists only in-frame clones, some missing. That table is the source of V, J and clone size, and D and trimming were worked out from the DNA. The sample contains about 300,000 clones, roughly nine tenths of which appear only once.

The chain has TRBV29-1 and TRBJ1-1, with 11 positions matching TRBD1. What was sequenced was PBMCs or T cells enriched from blood (not recorded which). This clonotype was sampled from a woman aged 45-60 years who had been exposed to COVID-19. CDR3 nucleotide sequence: TGCAGCGTCCGCGGGACAGGGGGGAACACTGAAGCTTTCTTT. Translated, it gives CSVRGTGGNTEAFF.